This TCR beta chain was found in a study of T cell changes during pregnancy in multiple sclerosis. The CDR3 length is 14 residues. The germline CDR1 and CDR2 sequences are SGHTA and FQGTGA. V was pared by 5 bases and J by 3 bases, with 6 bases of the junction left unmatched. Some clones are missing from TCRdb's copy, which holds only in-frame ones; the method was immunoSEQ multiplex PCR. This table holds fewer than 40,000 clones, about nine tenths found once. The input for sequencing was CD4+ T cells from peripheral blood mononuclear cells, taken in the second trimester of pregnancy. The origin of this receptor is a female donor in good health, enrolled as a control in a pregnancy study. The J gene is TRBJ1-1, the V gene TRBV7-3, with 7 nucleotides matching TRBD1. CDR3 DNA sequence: TGTGCCAGCAGCCCTATTACAGGGGACACTGAAGCTTTCTTT. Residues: CASSPITGDTEAFF.